Below are 9 T cell receptor beta chains sequenced from a single sample in a study of blood T cell repertoires in COVID-19. TCRdb's table, derived via immunoSEQ multiplex PCR, lists solely in-frame clones and lacks some. The top ten hold more than 4% of the sample, which has approximately 450,000 clones, around 89% seen once. The source material was peripheral blood. Receptors were obtained from a woman younger than 45 with acute or convalescent COVID-19.

V usage is TRBV28 and J usage is TRBJ2-7; 7 bases agree with TRBD2. Losses at the gene ends were 1 base for V and 7 bases for J; bases not matched to a gene: 7. The CDR3 runs to 14 residues. Germline CDR1 reads MDHEN; CDR2 reads SYDVKM. CDR3 coding DNA: TGTGCCAGCAGTTTATACGGGGGGAATTGGGAGCAGTACTTC. Its protein is CASSLYGGNWEQYF.

The V and J genes are TRBV5-8 and TRBJ2-7, with 9 bases identical to TRBD1. Unmatched junction bases numbered 7, after V lost 4 bases and J lost 2 bases. The CDR3 runs 15 residues. Germline V gene data show CDR1 as SGHTS and CDR2 as YDEGEE. This CDR3 is CASSRGQGLAYEQYF. CDR3 coding DNA: TGTGCCAGCAGCCGGGGACAGGGTCTAGCCTACGAGCAGTACTTC.

The chain joins TRBV7-3 to TRBJ2-2, with TRBD2 matching 8 bases. The CDR3 is 16 residues long. From germline, CDR1 is SGHTA and CDR2 FQGTGA. Trimming removed 1 base from V and 6 bases from J; junction bases left unmatched: 7. The DNA for the CDR3 is TGTGCCAGCAGCTTAATTTTCGGGGGGGCTCCCGGGGAGCTGTTTTTT. Translated: CASSLIFGGAPGELFF.

This rearrangement joins TRBV27 to TRBJ1-5; D might be TRBD1 (5 bases). V was trimmed by 6 bases and J by 5 bases, leaving 11 bases between them. Germline-derived CDR1 and CDR2 are MNHEY and SMNVEV (reference sequence). The CDR3 length is 13 residues. The CDR3 region has the DNA TGTGCCAGCAGGGACACCGTTTATCAGCCCCAGCATTTT. Protein: CASRDTVYQPQHF.

This chain links TRBV18 with TRBJ2-5; a possible D gene is TRBD2 (6 bases). The V gene's germline CDR1 is KGHSH and CDR2 LQKENI. CDR3 length: 15 amino acids. The V gene lost 2 bases and the J gene lost 0 bases, with 10 bases spanning the gap. CDR3 sequence: CASSPMGLDQETQYF. As DNA, the CDR3 is TGTGCCAGCTCACCAATGGGACTCGACCAAGAGACCCAGTACTTC. The full variable domain, in which reference TRBV18 and TRBJ2-5 provide the parts outside the CDR3, is NAGVMQNPRHLVRRRGQEARLRCSPMKGHSHVYWYRQLPEEGLKFMVYLQKENIIDESGMPKERFSAEFPKEGPSILRIQQVVRGDSAAYFCASSPMGLDQETQYFGPGTRLLVL.

The chain combines TRBV25-1 with TRBJ2-3; D is unclear. V lost 2 bases and J lost 3, with 6 bases in between. The CDR3 loop spans 13 amino acids. CDR1 MGHDK and CDR2 SYGVNS come from the germline V gene. CDR3 protein: CASSERQTDTQYF. The DNA of the CDR3 is TGTGCCAGCAGTGAACGTCAGACAGATACGCAGTATTTT.

V and J are TRBV2 and TRBJ2-5, with 8 nucleotides matching TRBD1. The V gene end was trimmed by 4 bases and the J gene end by 5 bases; junction bases not matched to a gene: 9. The CDR3 length is 15 residues. Germline-derived CDR1 and CDR2 are SNHLY and FYNNEI. The CDR3 sequence: CASSAYQGADETQYF. The DNA of the CDR3 is TGTGCCAGCAGTGCCTATCAGGGGGCGGATGAGACCCAGTACTTC.

The rearrangement links TRBV4-1 to TRBJ1-2, with D possibly matching TRBD1 (6 bases). Trimming shortened V by 1 base and J by 4 bases, and 13 bases separated the two germline ends. This CDR3 spans 15 amino acids. Germline CDR1 MGHRA, CDR2 YSYEKL. CDR3 in amino acids: CASSQAHRDGYGYTF. DNA for the CDR3: TGCGCCAGCAGCCAAGCCCACAGGGATGGCTATGGCTACACCTTC.

This clone was counted a single time. The V and J genes are TRBV5-4 and TRBJ2-7; 8 positions match TRBD1. Germline V gene lookup returns CDR1 SGHNT and CDR2 YYREEE (reference sequence). V trimming: 4 bases; J trimming: 4 bases; junction bases outside the gene matches: 4. The CDR3 sequence is 13 residues long. The CDR3 DNA reads TGTGCCAGCAGCGGGACAGGAGGTTACGAGCAGTACTTC. Its translation is CASSGTGGYEQYF.